Shown below are 19 T cell receptor beta chains from a single sample sequenced in a study of blood T cell repertoires in COVID-19. Libraries were prepared by immunoSEQ multiplex PCR; TCRdb keeps only in-frame clonotypes and omits some of them. The sample includes some 150,000 clones, 65% to 85% of them seen just once. The material sequenced was peripheral blood. These receptors originate from a woman aged 50 to 60 with acute or convalescent COVID-19.

The rearrangement uses TRBV19 and TRBJ1-4; D is unclear. Germline loops: CDR1 LNHDA, CDR2 SQIVND (reference sequence). The length of the CDR3 is 13 residues. V was clipped by 6 bases and J by 5 bases, with 10 bases between them. The CDR3 protein is CASRQRRNEKLFF. For the CDR3, the DNA is TGTGCCAGTAGACAGAGAAGAAATGAAAAACTGTTTTTT.

The table lists this clone with a count of one. This chain joins TRBV28 and TRBJ1-5; D is uncertain. Germline loops: CDR1 MDHEN, CDR2 SYDVKM. CDR3 length: 14 residues. The V end lost 8 bases, the J end lost 3 bases, and 14 bases lay between the germline ends. This CDR3 reads CASLSWQDNQPQHF. CDR3 DNA sequence: TGTGCCAGCCTATCTTGGCAGGACAATCAGCCCCAGCATTTT. Combining the CDR3 with reference TRBV28 and TRBJ1-5 gives the whole variable domain DVKVTQSSRYLVKRTGEKVFLECVQDMDHENMFWYRQDPGLGLRLIYFSYDVKMKEKGDIPEGYSVSREKKERFSLILESASTNQTSMYLCASLSWQDNQPQHFGDGTRLSIL.

This clone was found a few times. The V and J genes are TRBV10-1 and TRBJ2-7; D is possibly TRBD1 (8 bases). The germline gives CDR1 WNHNN, CDR2 SYGVQD (reference sequence). The length of the CDR3 is 13 residues. Trimming took 8 bases from V and 5 from J, leaving 16 bases between them. CDR3 DNA sequence: TGCGCCAGCGTTAGGACAGGGAGGGACGAGCAGTACTTC. Its translation is CASVRTGRDEQYF.

This chain uses TRBV7-2 with TRBJ2-7, with TRBD1 matching over 10 bases. CDR1 is SGHTA and CDR2 is FQGNSA in the germline V gene. This CDR3 comprises 15 residues. The J segment lost 2 bases and the V segment lost 2 bases, leaving 3 bases of the junction unmatched. The CDR3 DNA sequence: TGTGCCAGCAGCTTACTCGACAGGGGGCCCTACGAGCAGTACTTC. This sequence encodes CASSLLDRGPYEQYF.

The chain carries TRBV7-8 and TRBJ1-4, with a possible D match to TRBD1 (5 bases). There are 15 residues in the CDR3. Per germline, CDR1 SGHVS and CDR2 FQNEAQ. The ends were cut back, 5 bases at V and 3 bases at J, with 13 bases in the middle. The CDR3 sequence: CASSPARVANEKLFF. The CDR3 nucleotides read TGTGCCAGCAGCCCAGCCAGGGTGGCTAATGAAAAACTGTTTTTT.

This clone was picked up one time. V is TRBV7-6 and J is TRBJ1-6; TRBD1 matches at 9 bases. Losses at the gene ends were 2 bases for V and 8 bases for J; bases not matched to a gene: 4. Germline lookup yields CDR1 SGHVS and CDR2 FNYEAQ. This CDR3 has 15 amino acids. The CDR3 is CASSLTRTGDSPLHF. In DNA, the CDR3 is TGTGCCAGCAGCTTAACCCGGACAGGGGATTCACCCCTCCACTTT.

V is TRBV10-2 and J is TRBJ1-5; 7 nucleotides line up with TRBD1. The ends lost 0 bases at V and 6 bases at J; junction bases unmatched: 5. The CDR3 consists of 15 residues. Germline V gives CDR1 WSHSY, CDR2 SAAADI. DNA for the CDR3: TGCGCCAGCAGTGAGTCCCAGGGGGGCACTCAGCCCCAGCATTTT. Protein: CASSESQGGTQPQHF.

This clone was seen a single time. Other DNA sequences in the sample encode the same CDR3. The genes are TRBV7-3 and TRBJ2-7, with 11 bases aligning to TRBD1. V dropped 5 bases and J dropped 4; count of bases not matched to a gene: 4. The CDR3 totals 14 residues. Germline CDR1 and CDR2: SGHTA and FQGTGA. The CDR3 sequence is CASSPGQGAYEQYF. CDR3 nucleotide sequence: TGTGCCAGCAGCCCCGGACAGGGGGCGTACGAGCAGTACTTC.

The rearrangement links TRBV3-1 (or the pseudogene TRBV3-2) to TRBJ2-7; D is undetermined. The CDR3 length is 13 residues. Trimming shortened V by 2 bases and J by 3 bases, and 8 bases separated the two germline ends. Germline loops: CDR1 LGHDT, CDR2 YNNKEL (reference sequence). The DNA for the CDR3 is TGTGCCAGCAGCCAATCACAGAACTACGAGCAGTACTTC. It translates to CASSQSQNYEQYF.

As to this clone: A read error is likely, as this CDR3 ends without the conserved phenylalanine or tryptophan. The DNA is omitted, as the CDR3 cannot be located on it reliably, and the CDR3 follows TCRdb's listing. The chain combines TRBV18 with TRBJ1-2; the table gives TRBD1 as D, unverified against the DNA. Germline V gene sequence: CDR1 KGHSH, CDR2 LQKENI. The CDR3 is 14 amino acids in total, end residues counted. CDR3 amino acids: CASSAAPGTGAPYL.

The chain joins TRBV7-8 to TRBJ1-1; D is unresolved. The CDR3 is 13 residues long. Trimming shortened V by 5 bases and J by 9 bases, and 16 bases separated the two germline ends. Germline lookup yields CDR1 SGHVS and CDR2 FQNEAQ. Here the CDR3 DNA reads TGTGCCAGCAGCCCTCGCCTCGGGGAAAAAGCTTTCTTT. Its translation is CASSPRLGEKAFF.

Written as DNA, the CDR3 is TGTGCCAGCAGCTCAGGGGCCAGGGGGAGCACCAACTATGGCTACACCTTC. This sequence encodes CASSSGARGSTNYGYTF. The gene calls are TRBV5-4 and TRBJ1-2; the match to TRBD1 covers 7 bases. Per germline, CDR1 SGHNT and CDR2 YYREEE (reference sequence). CDR3 length: 17 amino acids. The J segment lost 2 bases and the V segment lost 3 bases, leaving 13 bases of the junction unmatched.

This clone has only one observation. The V gene is TRBV7-2, the J gene TRBJ1-2; 7 bases fit TRBD1. This CDR3 is 13 amino acids long. Losses at the gene ends were 3 bases for V and 3 bases for J; bases not matched to a gene: 1. The germline gives CDR1 SGHTA, CDR2 FQGNSA. The CDR3 nucleotides read TGTGCCAGCAGCTTTACAGGGGACTATGGCTACACCTTC. Its protein is CASSFTGDYGYTF.

The chain uses TRBV7-9 and TRBJ1-1; D may be TRBD1 (5 bases). Per germline, CDR1 SEHNR and CDR2 FQNEAQ (reference sequence). This CDR3 comprises 14 residues. The V and J ends lost 7 bases and 1 base respectively, with 13 bases between them. CDR3 sequence reads: CASTPWGQNTEAFF. CDR3 sequence (DNA): TGTGCCAGCACCCCCTGGGGCCAGAACACTGAAGCTTTCTTT.

The chain joins TRBV5-1 to TRBJ2-2, with D perhaps matching TRBD1 (6 bases). Germline V lookup: CDR1 SGHRS, CDR2 YFSETQ. The germline V and J ends were trimmed by 4 bases and 7 bases, with 17 bases remaining between them. The CDR3 spans 15 residues. The CDR3 here is CASSVTGQQNGELFF. CDR3 sequence (DNA): TGCGCCAGCAGCGTAACGGGACAACAGAACGGGGAGCTGTTTTTT.

This clone came up a few times. The chain recombines TRBV27 with TRBJ2-2, with 9 bases matching TRBD1. Looked up from germline, CDR1 is MNHEY and CDR2 is SMNVEV (reference sequence). There are 16 residues in the CDR3. The J segment lost 10 bases and the V segment lost 5 bases, leaving 14 bases of the junction unmatched. CDR3 amino acids: CASSIAGTGFSEELFF. The CDR3, as DNA: TGTGCCAGCAGTATCGCGGGGACAGGGTTTTCCGAGGAGCTGTTTTTT.

V gene TRBV5-8 combines with J gene TRBJ2-5, with D perhaps matching TRBD2 (5 bases). Germline loops: CDR1 SGHTS, CDR2 YDEGEE. Trimming took 4 bases from V and 5 from J, leaving 15 bases between them. The CDR3 totals 14 residues. This chain's CDR3 is CASSAGHPGETQYF. The CDR3 DNA follows: TGTGCCAGCAGCGCGGGCCATCCGGGGGAGACCCAGTACTTC.

This clone was recorded a few times. This rearrangement joins TRBV28 to TRBJ2-1; TRBD1 is a possible D gene (5 bases). The CDR3 consists of 14 residues. Per the germline V gene, CDR1 is MDHEN and CDR2 is SYDVKM. The ends were cut back, 3 bases at V and 5 bases at J, with 11 bases in the middle. The CDR3 DNA reads TGTGCCAGCAGTTTTTCAGGGCGCCACAATGAGCAGTTCTTC. Protein product: CASSFSGRHNEQFF.

In its sample, this clone was seen a few times. V usage is TRBV11-2 and J usage is TRBJ1-2; 8 nucleotides align to TRBD1. Germline trimming cut 0 bases from V and 8 bases from J; bases unmatched to any gene: 8. The germline CDR1 and CDR2 sequences are SGHAT and FQNNGV. This CDR3 contains 15 residues. The CDR3 loop reads CASSLDGWQGAGYTF. Here the CDR3 DNA reads TGTGCCAGCAGCTTAGATGGTTGGCAGGGGGCGGGCTACACCTTC.